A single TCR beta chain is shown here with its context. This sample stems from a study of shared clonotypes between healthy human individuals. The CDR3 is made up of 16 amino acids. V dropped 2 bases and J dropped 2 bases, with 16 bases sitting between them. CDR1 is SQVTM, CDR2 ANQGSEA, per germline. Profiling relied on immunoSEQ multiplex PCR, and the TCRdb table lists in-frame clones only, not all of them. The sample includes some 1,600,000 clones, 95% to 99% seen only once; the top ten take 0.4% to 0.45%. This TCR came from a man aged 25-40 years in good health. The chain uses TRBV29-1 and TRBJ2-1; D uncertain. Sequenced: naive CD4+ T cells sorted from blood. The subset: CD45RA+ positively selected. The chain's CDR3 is CSVEFVGAETYNEQFF. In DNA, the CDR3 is TGCAGCGTTGAATTTGTTGGTGCGGAGACCTACAATGAGCAGTTCTTC.